The table lists the clone carrying this T cell receptor beta chain with a count of one. These data belong to a study of CD8 T cells in Susac syndrome. Reverse transcription of about 0.45 to 1 ug RNA was carried out with random hexamers. Each CDR3 protein is one row after TCRdb ran MiXCR on the immunoSEQ multiplex PCR reads. Among a few hundred thousand distinct CDR3 sequences listed, 85% were seen once. Germline CDR1 reads MDHEN; CDR2 reads SYDVKM. CDR3 size: 15 residues. With 3 bases clipped from V and 6 bases from J, the junction kept 7 bases outside the gene matches. While CD8+ and CD4+ T cells were isolated negatively, TEMRA cells were enriched by FACS.

The chain combines TRBV28 with TRBJ1-1, with TRBD1 identical over 10 bases. Sequenced sample: CD8+ T cells from PBMCs. This clonotype was obtained from a human donor with multiple sclerosis. CDR3 DNA sequence: TGTGCCAGCAGTTTCTTAGACAGGGGGCTGGCTGAAGCTTTCTTT. Protein sequence: CASSFLDRGLAEAFF.